This T cell receptor beta chain is drawn from a study of T cell repertoires in cytomegalovirus infection. Turning to the study itself: An indication of both CMV infection and matching HLA type came from public TCR beta signatures.

Findings and limits, study-wide: Public TCR beta family frequency separated CMV-and-HLA carriers, including in an independent cohort. The ex vivo response was dominated by HLA-C-restricted CMV-specific TCR beta clonotypes.

TCRdb called the reads again in MiXCR, with one record for every CDR3 protein. The sample lists some 170,000 distinct CDR3 sequences, about 18% occurring once. A note on this clonotype: Antigen unknown.

Deletions cut 6 bases from V and 5 bases from J, with 14 bases between. CDR1 is KGHSH, CDR2 LQKENI, per germline. The CDR3 is 14 amino acids. The rearrangement links TRBV18 to TRBJ2-4, with D unresolved. The origin of this receptor is a human donor in good health (CMV status not recorded). Some clones in this sample may be carry-over from other donors' samples. Sequencing used CD8+ T cells from PBMCs. The CDR3 coding sequence is TGTGCCAGCTCTCGAGGTAGAGGAGAAAACATTCAGTACTTC. Translated: CASSRGRGENIQYF.